The clone carrying this T cell receptor (beta chain) appeared a few times. The entry originates in a study of identifying expanded T cells in peripheral blood. This CDR3 comprises 18 residues. The germline V gene has CDR1 SNHLY and CDR2 FYNNEI. Trimming cost V 8 bases and J 8 bases; bases outside gene matches: 20. Using immunoSEQ multiplex PCR, the repertoire was profiled, and TCRdb retains in-frame clones only, with some absent. The sample lists under 100,000 clones; about 85% were seen once. Sequenced material: blood. The TCR sequence derives from a person aged 18 to 75 in good health. This sequence joins TRBV2 and TRBJ2-3, with 12 bases aligning to TRBD2. The DNA for the CDR3 is TGTGCCAGCGAGGGCACCTTCTTTCTAGCGGGGGGGAGGGCTACGCAGTATTTT. Protein sequence: CASEGTFFLAGGRATQYF. The complete variable domain, with remaining parts taken from reference TRBV2 and TRBJ2-3, reads EPEVTQTPSHQVTQMGQEVILRCVPISNHLYFYWYRQILGQKVEFLVSFYNNEISEKSEIFDDQFSVERPDGSNFTLKIRSTKLEDSAMYFCASEGTFFLAGGRATQYFGPGTRLTVL.